This T cell receptor (beta chain) was identified in a study of CD8 T cells in Susac syndrome. Germline V gene lookup returns CDR1 LNHDA and CDR2 SQIVND (reference sequence). V lost 5 bases to trimming and J lost 8 bases, with 16 bases between them. This CDR3 comprises 15 residues. From blood CD8+ and CD4+ T cells, TCR beta sequences were generated. Negative isolation was used for CD8+ and CD4+ T cells, and FACS enrichment was applied to TEMRA cells. The RNA, roughly 0.45 to 1 ug, was put through reverse transcription using random hexamers. With immunoSEQ multiplex PCR, TCR beta CDR3 was amplified across 54 Vbeta and 13 Jbeta. TCRdb reprocessed the immunoSEQ multiplex PCR reads with MiXCR, giving one entry per CDR3 protein. The data show 210,000 or so distinct CDR3 sequences, 85% to 95% seen once.

Source material: CD4+ T cells from PBMCs. The sequence derives from a human donor with Susac syndrome. The V call is TRBV19, the J call TRBJ1-6, with no clear D. CDR3 nucleotide sequence: TGTGCCAGTAGTCCCCGGGGAATCTCGGATTCACCCCTCCACTTT. Amino acids: CASSPRGISDSPLHF.